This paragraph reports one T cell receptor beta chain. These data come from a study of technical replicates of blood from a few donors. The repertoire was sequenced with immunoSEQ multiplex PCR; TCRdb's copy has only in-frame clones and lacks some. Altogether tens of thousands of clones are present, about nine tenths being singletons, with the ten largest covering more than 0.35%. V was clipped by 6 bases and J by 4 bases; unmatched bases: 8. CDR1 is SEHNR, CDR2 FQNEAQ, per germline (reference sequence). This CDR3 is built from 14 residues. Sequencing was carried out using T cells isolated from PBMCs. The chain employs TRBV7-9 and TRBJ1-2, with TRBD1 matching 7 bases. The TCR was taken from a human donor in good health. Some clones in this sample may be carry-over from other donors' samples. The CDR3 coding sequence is TGTGCCAGCAGGTCGACAGGGACCGTCTATGGCTACACCTTC. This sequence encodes CASRSTGTVYGYTF. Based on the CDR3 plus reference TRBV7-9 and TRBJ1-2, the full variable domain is DTGVSQNPRHKITKRGQNVTFRCDPISEHNRLYWYRQTLGQGPEFLTYFQNEAQLEKSRLLSDRFSAERPKGSFSTLEIQRTEQGDSAMYLCASRSTGTVYGYTFGSGTRLTVV.